The rows below give T cell receptor beta chains drawn from one sample of a study of shared clonotypes between healthy human individuals. Profiled with immunoSEQ multiplex PCR; TCRdb holds only in-frame clones, not every one. Altogether 500,000 to 550,000 clones are present, more than 95% being singletons, with the ten largest covering about 0.059%. Sequenced sample: naive CD4+ T cells sorted from blood. These receptors all come from a woman aged 25 to 45 in good health. Each CDR3 is given with its conserved first and last residue.

17	TRBV11-2	TRBJ2-7	CASSYNRGTSSNYEQYF
12	TRBV2	TRBJ2-7	CATVGDGLEQYF
13	TRBV29-1	TRBJ1-2	CSVVSRANYGYTF
15	TRBV10-3	TRBJ1-1	CAISERAEVNTEAFF
15	TRBV7-8	TRBJ2-7	CASCGHWTGAYEQYF
14	TRBV10-3	TRBJ2-3	CAISETGTSDTQYF
14	TRBV28	TRBJ1-6	CASSPGTGSSPLHF
15	TRBV7-9	TRBJ2-3	CASSSGTGVADTQYF
15	TRBV29-1	TRBJ2-3	CSVSAGGVGTDTQYF
15	TRBV2	TRBJ1-1	CASRRDSAEGAEAFF
15	TRBV10-3	TRBJ2-5	CAIRARGGNQETQYF
15	TRBV6-5	TRBJ2-4	CASSPSLLAKNIQYF
13	TRBV18	TRBJ2-3	CASQKGGEDTQYF